This is a list of T cell receptor beta chains from one sample in a study of T cells in tuberculosis. Measured with immunoSEQ multiplex PCR; TCRdb has only the in-frame clones, and not every one. This sample has tens of thousands of clones, with over 90% found just once. Material for sequencing was PBMCs. All receptors derive from a donor aged 10-35 years with latent tuberculosis or without tuberculosis infection. CDR3s include the opening cysteine and the closing phenylalanine or tryptophan. Fields, in order: V gene, J gene, clone size, D gene, CDR3 protein, CDR3 DNA. D genes are given only for firm matches. Clone size is stated in some rows and not others, as once, few, many or a class when expanded.

>TRBV30|TRBJ2-7|once|TRBD1
CAWSGQGVYEQYF
TGTGCCTGGAGTGGACAGGGGGTCTACGAGCAGTACTTC
>TRBV6-1|TRBJ2-7|-|-
CASSSAAYEQYF
TGTGCCAGCAGCTCCGCGGCCTACGAGCAGTACTTC
>TRBV12-5|TRBJ2-1|-|TRBD1
CASGLDEPGGEQFF
TGTGCTAGTGGTTTGGATGAACCAGGGGGTGAGCAGTTCTTC
>TRBV19|TRBJ1-6|-|TRBD1
CASSIEGDSNSPLHF
TGTGCCAGTAGTATAGAGGGGGACAGTAATTCACCCCTCCACTTT
>TRBV5-6|TRBJ1-6|-|-
CASRLQGSYNSPLHF
TGTGCCAGCAGGCTGCAGGGCTCCTATAATTCACCCCTCCACTTT
>TRBV27|TRBJ2-7|-|-
CASSSGGGAYEQYF
TGTGCCAGCAGTTCTGGAGGGGGGGCCTACGAGCAGTACTTC
>TRBV7-9|TRBJ1-2|-|-
CASSHRDNSGGYTF
TGTGCCAGCAGCCACCGGGACAACAGTGGAGGCTACACCTTC
>TRBV2|TRBJ1-2|-|-
CASSEFGGYTF
TGTGCCAGCAGTGAATTCGGTGGCTACACCTTC
>TRBV6-4|TRBJ2-3|-|-
CASSDSAGGRDTQYF
TGTGCCAGCAGTGACTCCGCTGGGGGCCGGGACACGCAGTATTTT
>TRBV6-6|TRBJ1-2|-|-
CASSNGVGYGYTF
TGTGCCAGCAGCAACGGGGTTGGGTATGGCTACACCTTC
>TRBV6-1|TRBJ1-1|-|-
CASSLQSSDTEAFF
TGTGCCAGCAGTCTCCAGAGTAGCGACACTGAAGCTTTCTTT
>TRBV19|TRBJ2-1|-|TRBD2
CASSISSGGPYNEQFF
TGTGCCAGTAGTATTAGTAGCGGGGGCCCCTACAATGAGCAGTTCTTC
>TRBV6-4|TRBJ1-4|-|-
CASSAQATTNEKLFF
TGTGCCAGCAGTGCCCAAGCAACAACTAATGAAAAACTGTTTTTT
>TRBV6-1|TRBJ2-7|-|-
CASSEISGLEQYF
TGTGCCAGCAGTGAAATTTCAGGGTTGGAGCAGTACTTC
>TRBV7-6|TRBJ2-2|-|TRBD1
CASSLIATGDTGELFF
TGTGCCAGCAGCTTAATTGCGACAGGGGACACCGGGGAGCTGTTTTTT
>TRBV25-1|TRBJ1-4|-|-
CASSAEGGPNEKLFF
TGTGCCAGCAGTGCTGAAGGGGGACCTAATGAAAAACTGTTTTTT
>TRBV27|TRBJ2-6|-|TRBD1
CASRQQGAGGANVLTF
TGTGCCAGCAGACAACAGGGGGCGGGTGGGGCCAACGTCCTGACTTTC
>TRBV9|TRBJ1-6|-|-
CASSVDSFNSPLHF
TGTGCCAGCAGCGTAGACAGTTTCAATTCACCCCTCCACTTT
>TRBV23-1|TRBJ1-4|-|-
CASSQSGVGGATGKLFF
TGCGCCAGCAGTCAATCGGGAGTGGGGGGGGCGACGGGAAAACTGTTTTTT
>TRBV6-1|TRBJ1-2|-|TRBD1
CASSDGQGANYGYTF
TGTGCCAGCAGTGATGGGCAGGGGGCTAACTATGGCTACACCTTC
>TRBV5-8|TRBJ1-2|once|TRBD1
CASSLGYRGLGYTF
TGTGCCAGCAGCTTGGGGTACAGGGGGCTTGGCTACACCTTC
>TRBV6-1|TRBJ2-3|-|-
CASSARQPLDTQYF
TGTGCCAGCAGTGCGCGACAACCGCTGGATACGCAGTATTTT
>TRBV7-2|TRBJ2-4|-|TRBD1
CASSPPTGGMTKNIQYF
TGTGCCAGCAGCCCACCGACAGGGGGGATGACCAAAAACATTCAGTACTTC
>TRBV30|TRBJ1-1|-|TRBD1
CAWSHKRLRRTGQENTEAFF
TGTGCCTGGAGCCATAAACGTCTCCGACGGACAGGCCAAGAGAACACTGAAGCTTTCTTT
>TRBV19|TRBJ2-5|-|TRBD2
CASASGDLETQYF
TGTGCCAGTGCTAGCGGGGATCTCGAGACCCAGTACTTC
>TRBV7-6|TRBJ2-7|-|TRBD1
CASSPGTGVYEQYF
TGTGCCAGCAGCCCTGGGACAGGGGTCTACGAGCAGTACTTC
>TRBV27|TRBJ2-7|-|-
CASSFLRGPWDEQYF
TGTGCCAGCAGTTTTCTTCGAGGGCCTTGGGACGAGCAGTACTTC